What follows are 28 T cell receptor beta chains derived from one specimen sequenced in a study of T cell responses to AZD1222 COVID-19 vaccine. Repertoires were generated with immunoSEQ multiplex PCR, while TCRdb's copy carries only in-frame clones and drops some. The sample has about 200,000 clones; around 94% are singletons. Sequences were derived from peripheral blood, sampled on day 0 of AZD1222 vaccination. Receptor source: an adult in good health.

CDR3 protein: CASSLRSQGNTIYF. CDR3 nucleotide sequence: TGTGCCAGCAGCTTACGGTCCCAGGGAAACACCATATATTTT. The V call is TRBV7-9, the J call TRBJ1-3; no clear D gene. Trimming took 2 bases from V and 4 from J, leaving 9 bases between them. The CDR3 extends over 14 amino acids. The V gene's germline CDR1 is SEHNR and CDR2 FQNEAQ (reference sequence).

The V and J genes are TRBV28 and TRBJ2-3; D gene uncertain. This CDR3 is 12 amino acids long. Trimming stripped 7 bases from V and 4 bases from J, with 9 bases between. Per germline, CDR1 MDHEN and CDR2 SYDVKM. CDR3 residues: CASKATADTQYF. Here the CDR3 DNA reads TGTGCCAGCAAGGCGACCGCAGATACGCAGTATTTT.

V gene TRBV7-9 combines with J gene TRBJ1-1; 7 bases are a match to TRBD1. There are 14 residues in the CDR3. Trimming removed 5 bases from V and 1 base from J; junction bases left unmatched: 4. Germline CDR1 is SEHNR and CDR2 is FQNEAQ (reference sequence). The DNA of the CDR3 is TGTGCCAGCAGCGTCAGGGGGGGGAACACTGAAGCTTTCTTT. Translation: CASSVRGGNTEAFF.

V and J are TRBV7-8 and TRBJ2-1; D ambiguous. Trimming left V 1 base short and J 2 bases short, with 12 bases between. Germline lookup yields CDR1 SGHVS and CDR2 FQNEAQ. The CDR3 covers 16 residues. Written as DNA, the CDR3 is TGTGCCAGCAGCTTAGGTGGGGATTGGACCTACAATGAGCAGTTCTTC. It codes for CASSLGGDWTYNEQFF.

V gene TRBV2 combines with J gene TRBJ2-5, with no clear D. Trimming took off 4 bases at V and 5 bases at J, with 8 bases between the two ends. Looked up from germline, CDR1 is SNHLY and CDR2 is FYNNEI. The CDR3 contains 12 residues. The CDR3 DNA sequence: TGTGCCAGCAGTGTAATCGTGGAGACCCAGTACTTC. This sequence encodes CASSVIVETQYF.

This sequence joins TRBV20-1 and TRBJ1-2; 9 nucleotides align to TRBD1. The CDR3 extends over 15 amino acids. In germline, CDR1 is DFQATT, CDR2 SNEGSKA (reference sequence). Trimming at V came to 3 bases and at J to 4 bases, leaving 9 bases not matched to a gene. CDR3: CSASAPGQGRYGYTF. The CDR3 nucleotides are TGCAGTGCTAGTGCCCCGGGACAGGGCCGCTATGGCTACACCTTC.

This clone was found once. This chain joins TRBV18 and TRBJ1-5; 8 bases fit TRBD1. Per germline, CDR1 KGHSH and CDR2 LQKENI. The J segment lost 2 bases and the V segment lost 0 bases, leaving 0 bases of the junction unmatched. The CDR3 sequence is 15 residues long. CDR3 amino acids: CASSPPGQGNQPQHF. In nucleotides, the CDR3 is TGTGCCAGCTCACCACCGGGACAGGGCAATCAGCCCCAGCATTTT.

This clone appeared once. This chain joins TRBV30 and TRBJ1-1, with D unresolved. The CDR3 contains 15 residues. The germline CDR1 and CDR2 sequences are GTSNPN and SVGIG (reference sequence). The V end was cut by 2 bases, the J end by 5 bases, with 18 bases between. The CDR3 loop reads CAWSTLGPHRTEAFF. The CDR3 coding sequence is TGTGCCTGGAGTACCCTAGGGCCCCATAGGACTGAAGCTTTCTTT.

The chain has TRBV10-3 and TRBJ1-1; unclear D gene. The CDR3 loop spans 15 amino acids. CDR1 ENHRY and CDR2 SYGVKD come from the germline V gene. Trimming cost V 7 bases and J 1 base, with 16 bases left between them. The CDR3 coding sequence is TGTGCCATCACCCCGAGCGTTACGGGGAACACTGAAGCTTTCTTT. Translation: CAITPSVTGNTEAFF.

V gene TRBV30 combines with J gene TRBJ2-3; 9 nucleotides line up with TRBD2. Unmatched junction bases numbered 8, after V lost 5 bases and J lost 2 bases. The germline CDR1 and CDR2 sequences are GTSNPN and SVGIG (reference sequence). The CDR3 runs to 15 residues. Here the CDR3 reads CAWARRGGHTDTQYF. The CDR3 nucleotides are TGTGCCTGGGCGCGGCGGGGGGGCCACACAGATACGCAGTATTTT.

The chain joins TRBV29-1 to TRBJ1-4; no clear D gene. CDR3 length: 12 residues. From germline, CDR1 is SQVTM and CDR2 ANQGSEA. V was trimmed by 6 bases and J by 5 bases, leaving 10 bases between them. The DNA of the CDR3 is TGCAGCGTGGGGTTTGTCAATGAAAAACTGTTTTTT. Its protein product is CSVGFVNEKLFF.

This clone appeared once. One junction end disagrees with the germline gene, perhaps due to a read error. The chain combines TRBV2 with TRBJ1-1; TRBD1 agrees at 7 bases. The CDR3 is made up of 13 amino acids. The germline CDR1 and CDR2 sequences are SNHLY and FYNNEI. CDR3 nucleotide sequence: TGTGTCAGCAGTGAACAGGGGAAAACTGAAGCTTTCTTT. This gives the protein CVSSEQGKTEAFF.

The chain links TRBV7-2 to TRBJ1-5, with a weak D call TRBD1 (6 bases). V lost 0 bases to trimming and J lost 6 bases, with 9 bases between them. Germline V gives CDR1 SGHTA, CDR2 FQGNSA. The CDR3 is 14 amino acids. CDR3 in DNA: TGTGCCAGCAGCTTAGCGGGGGCAGGTCAGCCCCAGCATTTT. Translated: CASSLAGAGQPQHF.

The genes are TRBV12-3 or TRBV12-4 and TRBJ1-5, with D unclear. The CDR3 is made up of 13 amino acids. Trimming stripped 7 bases from V and 0 bases from J, with 7 bases between. The CDR3 region has the DNA TGTGCCAGCACCCCGAATAGCAATCAGCCCCAGCATTTT. As protein: CASTPNSNQPQHF.

CDR3 sequence: CASSADRGGYNEQFF. CDR3 bases: TGTGCCAGCAGTGCTGACAGGGGCGGATACAATGAGCAGTTCTTC. V gene TRBV2 combines with J gene TRBJ2-1, with 8 bases identical to TRBD1. J gave up 4 bases and V 4 bases, and 6 bases lay outside the gene matches. The CDR3 is 15 residues long. Germline CDR1 and CDR2: SNHLY and FYNNEI. Full variable domain (rest looked up from reference TRBV2 and TRBJ2-1): EPEVTQTPSHQVTQMGQEVILRCVPISNHLYFYWYRQILGQKVEFLVSFYNNEISEKSEIFDDQFSVERPDGSNFTLKIRSTKLEDSAMYFCASSADRGGYNEQFFGPGTRLTVL.

The chain recombines TRBV5-6 with TRBJ1-2, with D possibly being TRBD1 (5 bases). The CDR3 has 13 residues. V was shortened by 5 bases and J by 4 bases, with 12 bases between the two germline ends. CDR1 SGHDT and CDR2 YYEEEE come from the germline V gene. The CDR3, as DNA: TGTGCCAGCAGGTTCCAGGGAATCTATGGCTACACCTTC. Translated: CASRFQGIYGYTF.

The gene calls are TRBV2 and TRBJ1-1; D possibly corresponds to TRBD1 (5 bases). CDR3 length: 14 residues. The germline gives CDR1 SNHLY, CDR2 FYNNEI. V shed 1 base and J shed 6 bases, with 12 bases lying between them. In nucleotides, the CDR3 is TGTGCCAGCAGTGAAGAAGGAGGGACCGCTGAAGCTTTCTTT. Protein sequence: CASSEEGGTAEAFF.

The J gene is TRBJ2-1, the V gene TRBV5-5; TRBD2 matches at 14 bases. Unmatched junction bases numbered 6, after V lost 3 bases and J lost 7 bases. The length of the CDR3 is 16 residues. Per the germline V gene, CDR1 is SGHKS and CDR2 is YYEKEE (reference sequence). CDR3 in amino acids: CASSSETSGGANEQFF. For the CDR3, the DNA is TGTGCCAGCAGCTCGGAGACTAGCGGGGGGGCAAATGAGCAGTTCTTC.

J is TRBJ1-2 and V is TRBV6-5, with D perhaps matching TRBD1 (6 bases). This CDR3 comprises 15 residues. V was cut by 2 bases and J by 1 base, with 11 bases left in between. CDR1 and CDR2 from the germline V gene are MNHEY and SVGAGI. CDR3 bases: TGTGCCAGCAGTTACAGGGGGGTGGGTAACTATGGCTACACCTTC. This sequence encodes CASSYRGVGNYGYTF.

This rearrangement joins TRBV11-1 to TRBJ2-1; 7 bases align to TRBD1. The CDR3 totals 15 residues. Trimming removed 4 bases from V and 1 base from J; junction bases left unmatched: 4. Germline-derived CDR1 and CDR2 are SGHAT and FQDESV (reference sequence). In DNA form, the CDR3 reads TGTGCCAGCAGCTCCGGACAGGCTTCCTACAATGAGCAGTTCTTC. Translation gives CASSSGQASYNEQFF.

V is TRBV12-3 or TRBV12-4 and J is TRBJ1-1; D is perhaps TRBD1 (6 bases). CDR3 size: 13 residues. V dropped 7 bases and J dropped 5 bases, with 14 bases sitting between them. The CDR3 is CASTLQGETEAFF. DNA for the CDR3: TGTGCCAGCACTCTACAGGGAGAGACTGAAGCTTTCTTT.

The CDR3, as DNA: TGTGCCAGCAGCTCCCGGAGGGGGAACCCAACTAATGAAAAACTGTTTTTT. It codes for CASSSRRGNPTNEKLFF. The J gene is TRBJ1-4, the V gene TRBV7-2; maybe TRBD1 (6 bases). The V gene's germline CDR1 is SGHTA and CDR2 FQGNSA. Trimming took off 4 bases at V and 0 bases at J, with 15 bases between the two ends. The CDR3 consists of 17 residues.

This chain links TRBV19 with TRBJ1-2, with a possible D match to TRBD1 (6 bases). Trimming removed 4 bases at V and 4 bases at J, with 16 bases between. This CDR3 comprises 15 residues. The germline V gene encodes CDR1 LNHDA and CDR2 SQIVND (reference sequence). CDR3 region: CASSTQGQTRYGYTF. CDR3 nucleotides: TGTGCCAGTAGTACCCAGGGGCAGACCCGCTATGGCTACACCTTC.

V is TRBV3-1 (or the pseudogene TRBV3-2) and J is TRBJ1-1, with D hard to call. The germline V gene encodes CDR1 LGHDT and CDR2 YNNKEL (reference sequence). Trimming took off 0 bases at V and 7 bases at J, with 21 bases between the two ends. The CDR3 is made up of 17 amino acids. The CDR3 here is CASSQDLGWGIILEAFF. CDR3 DNA sequence: TGTGCCAGCAGCCAAGATTTGGGTTGGGGAATCATCCTTGAAGCTTTCTTT.

This clone was seen once. This chain links TRBV9 with TRBJ1-3, with D possibly being TRBD1 (5 bases). V gave up 0 bases and J gave up 0 bases, with 7 bases separating them. Germline-derived CDR1 and CDR2 are SGDLS and YYNGEE. The CDR3 consists of 15 residues. Here the CDR3 reads CASSVAGLSGNTIYF. The CDR3 region has the DNA TGTGCCAGCAGCGTAGCGGGGCTCTCTGGAAACACCATATATTTT.

CDR3 amino acids: CASSLSDRDYEQYF. The CDR3 region has the DNA TGCGCCAGCAGCCTCTCCGACAGGGACTACGAGCAGTACTTC. This chain links TRBV4-1 with TRBJ2-7; 7 bases line up with TRBD1. The CDR3 is made up of 14 amino acids. Germline CDR1 is MGHRA and CDR2 is YSYEKL. V shed 4 bases and J 3 bases; nucleotides not matched to a gene: 6.

This rearrangement joins TRBV2 to TRBJ1-6; D gene uncertain. The CDR3 contains 18 residues. V was trimmed by 3 bases and J by 0 bases, leaving 15 bases between them. Germline values: CDR1 SNHLY, CDR2 FYNNEI. CDR3 protein: CASSDVGSISSYNSPLHF. In DNA, the CDR3 is TGTGCCAGCAGTGATGTGGGATCCATAAGCTCCTATAATTCACCCCTCCACTTT.

J is TRBJ1-3 and V is TRBV7-9; D gene unclear. V was pared by 2 bases and J by 5 bases, with 4 bases between. The CDR3 runs to 12 residues. Germline CDR1 reads SEHNR; CDR2 reads FQNEAQ (reference sequence). The CDR3 DNA follows: TGTGCCAGCAGCTTAAGTCGAAACACCATATATTTT. This codes for CASSLSRNTIYF.